This TCR beta chain appears in the sequencing data of a study of human T cells and chemical hapten exposure. TCRdb used MiXCR to reprocess the RACE reads, holding one entry per CDR3 protein. The data contain approximately 400,000 distinct CDR3 sequences, 4.8% of them seen just once; the ten biggest clones take up approximately 2.5%. A few counts support this clonotype. Time point given: patch test 1, 2 weeks after DPC sensitization. As to treatment: therapeutic diphenylcyclopropenone sensitization with weekly scalp DPC. Blood was drawn before each patch test was applied. Alopecia patients between 18 and 70 years old and suitable for DPC were used as donors. The CDR3 consists of 14 residues. CDR1 and CDR2 (germline): SGHAT, FQNNGV. V dropped 2 bases and J dropped 5 bases, with 12 bases sitting between them.

This clonotype was sampled from a woman between 50 and 59 years old with alopecia areata. Some clones in this sample may be carry-over from other donors' samples. The rearrangement links TRBV11-2 to TRBJ1-1, with D maybe TRBD1 (5 bases). The specimen was whole blood, collected in connection with sensitization to the hapten diphenylcyclopropenone (DPC). The CDR3 loop reads CASSLRDGGTEAFF. Written as DNA, the CDR3 is TGTGCCAGCAGCTTACGGGACGGAGGGACTGAAGCTTTCTTT.